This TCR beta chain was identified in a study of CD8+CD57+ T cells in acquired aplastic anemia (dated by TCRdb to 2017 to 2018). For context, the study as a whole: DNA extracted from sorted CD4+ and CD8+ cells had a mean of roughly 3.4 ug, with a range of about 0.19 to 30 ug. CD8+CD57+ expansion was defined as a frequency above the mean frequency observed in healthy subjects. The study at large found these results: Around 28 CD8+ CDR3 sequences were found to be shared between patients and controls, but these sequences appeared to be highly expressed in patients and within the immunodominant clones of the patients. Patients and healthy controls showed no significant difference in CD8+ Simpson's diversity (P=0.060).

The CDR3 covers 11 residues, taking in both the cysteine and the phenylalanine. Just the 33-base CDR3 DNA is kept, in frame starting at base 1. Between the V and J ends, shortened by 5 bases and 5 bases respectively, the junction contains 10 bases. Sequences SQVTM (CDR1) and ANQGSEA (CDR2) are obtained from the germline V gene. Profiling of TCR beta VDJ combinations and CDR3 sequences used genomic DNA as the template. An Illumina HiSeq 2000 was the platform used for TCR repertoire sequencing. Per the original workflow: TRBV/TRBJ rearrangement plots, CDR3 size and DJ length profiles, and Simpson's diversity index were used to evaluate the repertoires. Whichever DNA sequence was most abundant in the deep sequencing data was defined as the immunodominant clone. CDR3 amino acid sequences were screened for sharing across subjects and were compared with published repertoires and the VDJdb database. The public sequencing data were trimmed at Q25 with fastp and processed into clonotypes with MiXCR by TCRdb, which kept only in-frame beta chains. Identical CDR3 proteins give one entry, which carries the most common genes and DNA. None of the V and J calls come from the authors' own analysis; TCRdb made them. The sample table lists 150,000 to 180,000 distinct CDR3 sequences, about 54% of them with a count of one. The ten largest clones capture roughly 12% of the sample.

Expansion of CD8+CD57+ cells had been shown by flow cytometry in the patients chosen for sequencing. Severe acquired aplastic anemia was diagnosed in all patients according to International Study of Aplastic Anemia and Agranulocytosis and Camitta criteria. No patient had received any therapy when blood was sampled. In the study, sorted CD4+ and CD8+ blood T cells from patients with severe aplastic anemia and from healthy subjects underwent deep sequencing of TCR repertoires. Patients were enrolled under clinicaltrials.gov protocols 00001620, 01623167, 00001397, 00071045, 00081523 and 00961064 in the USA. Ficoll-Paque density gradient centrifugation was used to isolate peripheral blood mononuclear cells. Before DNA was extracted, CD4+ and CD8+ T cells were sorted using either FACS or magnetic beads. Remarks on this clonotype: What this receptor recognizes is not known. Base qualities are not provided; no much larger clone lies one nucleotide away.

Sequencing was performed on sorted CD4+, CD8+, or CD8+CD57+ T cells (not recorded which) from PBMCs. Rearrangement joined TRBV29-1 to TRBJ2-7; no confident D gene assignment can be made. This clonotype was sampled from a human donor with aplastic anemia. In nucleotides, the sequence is TGCAGCGTTAACAGCTCACACGAGCAGTACTTC. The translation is CSVNSSHEQYF.